These 14 T cell receptor beta chains share one sample of origin, sequenced in a study of T cells in Graves' hyperthyroidism and ophthalmopathy. Using RNA transcripts as the source, TCR beta CDR3 regions were amplified. The study used the HTBI primer set for a first-round RT-PCR of the TCR CDR3. From the multiplex PCR reads, TCRdb called clonotypes with MiXCR, one entry per CDR3 protein. The repertoire holds about 180,000 distinct CDR3 sequences, with over 7.5% as singletons. Source material: blood. The source is a woman between 18 and 30 years old with Graves' hyperthyroidism that later progressed to Graves' ophthalmopathy.

This clonotype has just one count. The gene calls are TRBV12-3 or TRBV12-4 and TRBJ2-1; 12 nucleotides line up with TRBD1. The V gene end was trimmed by 5 bases and the J gene end by 9 bases; junction bases not matched to a gene: 5. This CDR3 region has 14 residues. The CDR3: CASSPGTGGVEQFF. CDR3 nucleotides: TGTGCCAGCAGTCCTGGGACAGGGGGCGTTGAGCAGTTCTTC.

The CDR3 bases are TGTGCCAGCAGTTTAGGAGGGGGGGCGGTAGATACGCAGTATTTT. This codes for CASSLGGGAVDTQYF. The gene calls are TRBV27 and TRBJ2-3; maybe TRBD2 (7 bases). The V gene lost 2 bases and the J gene lost 5 bases, with 14 bases spanning the gap. In germline, CDR1 is MNHEY, CDR2 SMNVEV (reference sequence). CDR3 length: 15 residues.

This clonotype was seen ten or more times. This chain links TRBV6-5 with TRBJ2-5; no clear D. Trimming cost V 4 bases and J 3 bases, with 21 bases left between them. The CDR3 is made up of 17 amino acids. The V gene's germline CDR1 is MNHEY and CDR2 SVGAGI. The CDR3: CASSFYRANGREETQYF. CDR3 coding DNA: TGTGCCAGCAGTTTTTACCGGGCTAACGGGCGCGAAGAGACCCAGTACTTC.

The J gene is TRBJ2-3, the V gene TRBV7-2; D gene uncertain. Trimming removed 5 bases from V and 3 bases from J, with 12 bases in between. The CDR3 is 14 amino acids. Germline CDR1 and CDR2: SGHTA and FQGNSA. CDR3 protein: CASSPGLETDTQYF. The CDR3 bases are TGTGCCAGCAGCCCGGGTCTTGAAACAGATACGCAGTATTTT.

This clonotype was detected many times. This chain links TRBV11-3 with TRBJ2-7, with 13 bases identical to TRBD2. Trimming at V came to 5 bases and at J to 3 bases, leaving 4 bases not matched to a gene. The germline gives CDR1 SGHNT, CDR2 YENEEA. CDR3 length: 15 residues. The CDR3 is CASSPGLAGVYEQYF. The DNA of the CDR3 is TGTGCCAGCAGCCCCGGACTAGCGGGAGTCTACGAGCAGTACTTC.

This clonotype has ten or more counts. The chain employs TRBV28 and TRBJ1-1, with TRBD1 identical over 8 bases. CDR3 length: 15 residues. Germline-derived CDR1 and CDR2 are MDHEN and SYDVKM. The V and J ends lost 5 bases and 4 bases, in that order; junction bases with no gene match: 9. The CDR3 protein is CASSHTQGAATEAFF. CDR3 sequence (DNA): TGTGCCAGCAGTCATACCCAGGGGGCGGCCACTGAAGCTTTCTTT.

This clonotype was counted at least ten times. The chain combines TRBV3-1 with TRBJ2-1; D not certain. V was pared by 1 base and J by 6 bases, with 16 bases between. Germline V gene lookup returns CDR1 LGHDT and CDR2 YNNKEL (reference sequence). CDR3 length: 16 residues. Here the CDR3 reads CASSQGVSTFFNEQFF. CDR3 DNA: TGTGCCAGCAGCCAAGGGGTGAGCACTTTCTTCAATGAGCAGTTCTTC.

This clonotype was counted at least ten times. The chain links TRBV7-2 to TRBJ2-1; TRBD1 might be the D (6 bases). With 3 bases removed from V and 10 bases from J, the gap between germline ends came to 10 bases. CDR3 length equals 12 residues. Germline V gene data show CDR1 as SGHTA and CDR2 as FQGNSA. In DNA, the CDR3 is TGTGCCAGCAGCTTGGGGGCCCACGAGCAGTTCTTC. Its protein product is CASSLGAHEQFF.

This clonotype was observed many times. V usage is TRBV19 and J usage is TRBJ2-1; 15 bases are shared with TRBD2. Germline assignment: CDR1 LNHDA and CDR2 SQIVND (reference sequence). After removal of 3 bases from V and 5 bases from J, the junction contained 5 bases not matched to a gene. CDR3 length equals 17 residues. CDR3 residues: CASSMGLAGGINNEQFF. CDR3 nucleotide sequence: TGTGCCAGTAGTATGGGACTAGCGGGGGGCATAAACAATGAGCAGTTCTTC.

This clonotype was seen once. A much larger clone sits a single nucleotide away, making a read error possible. The CDR3 protein is CASSLNRDRPYEQYF. In DNA form, the CDR3 reads TGTGCCAGCAGTCTAAACCGGGACAGACCCTACGAGCAGTACTTC. The chain links TRBV6-1 to TRBJ2-7; 7 bases align to TRBD1. The CDR3 contains 15 residues. V was clipped by 5 bases and J by 2 bases; unmatched bases: 9. CDR1 and CDR2 (germline): MNHNS, SASEGT.

In this sample, this clonotype turned up many times. The chain recombines TRBV6-2 or TRBV6-3 with TRBJ2-1, with TRBD2 matching over 15 bases. Trimming cost V 3 bases and J 7 bases; bases outside gene matches: 10. The germline V gene has CDR1 MNHEY and CDR2 SVGEGT. There are 18 residues in the CDR3. Here the CDR3 DNA reads TGTGCCAGCAGTTATGAGGGACTAGCGGGAGGTTCCTGGAATGAGCAGTTCTTC. The encoded protein is CASSYEGLAGGSWNEQFF.

This clonotype was observed many times. V and J are TRBV19 and TRBJ1-1; 12 bases map to TRBD1. Germline CDR1 and CDR2: LNHDA and SQIVND (reference sequence). V trimming: 3 bases; J trimming: 6 bases; junction bases outside the gene matches: 8. The CDR3 sequence is 16 residues long. CDR3: CASSITGTGGIAEAFF. The CDR3 region has the DNA TGTGCCAGTAGTATTACCGGGACAGGGGGCATAGCTGAAGCTTTCTTT.

This chain connects TRBV29-1 to TRBJ2-7, with 10 bases lining up with TRBD2. V shed 7 bases, J shed 7 bases, and the junction held 10 bases outside the gene matches. The CDR3 has 13 amino acids. Germline lookup yields CDR1 SQVTM and CDR2 ANQGSEA. The CDR3 here is CSAASGSLGEQYF. CDR3 bases: TGCAGCGCAGCTAGCGGGAGTCTTGGAGAGCAGTACTTC.

This clonotype was found many times. This chain joins TRBV27 and TRBJ1-5, with a weak D call TRBD1 (6 bases). The ends were cut back, 3 bases at V and 6 bases at J, with 15 bases in the middle. Germline CDR1 reads MNHEY; CDR2 reads SMNVEV (reference sequence). The CDR3 spans 15 residues. CDR3 nucleotide sequence: TGTGCCAGCAGTTTTCAACAGGGTAGGGGTCAGCCCCAGCATTTT. This gives the protein CASSFQQGRGQPQHF.